The rows below give T cell receptor beta chains drawn from one sample of a study of blood T cell repertoires in COVID-19. Here immunoSEQ multiplex PCR was the method, and the copy in TCRdb shows in-frame clones only, minus some. The sample includes under 200,000 clones, 88% of them seen just once. Sequencing was carried out using peripheral blood. The receptors were gathered from a man aged 18-30 years with active or convalescent COVID-19. The CDR3 runs from the conserved cysteine through the conserved F or W. A D gene is named only where the DNA matches it firmly. Size is omitted from some rows. Given values are once, few, many or a class for expanded clones.

size | D | J | V | CDR3 | DNA
NA | NA | TRBJ1-2 | TRBV18 | CASSPLLGLGGFGYTF | TGTGCCAGCTCACCACTCCTTGGTTTAGGGGGTTTCGGCTACACCTTC
NA | NA | TRBJ1-1 | TRBV3-1/TRBV3-2 | CASSQSDRNTEAFF | TGTGCCAGCAGCCAGAGCGACAGGAACACTGAAGCTTTCTTT
NA | TRBD1 | TRBJ1-6 | TRBV2 | CASNEGTGRYGTLHF | TGTGCCAGCAATGAGGGGACAGGACGGTACGGAACCCTCCACTTT
NA | NA | TRBJ2-1 | TRBV9 | CASSDTSGEQFF | TGTGCCAGCAGCGATACTTCGGGTGAGCAGTTCTTC
NA | NA | TRBJ2-6 | TRBV5-4 | CASSSPRGTGANVLTF | TGTGCCAGCAGTTCCCCCCGGGGTACTGGGGCCAACGTCCTGACTTTC
once | TRBD1 | TRBJ2-3 | TRBV4-3 | CASSQAGTGGTDTQYF | TGCGCCAGCAGCCAGGCCGGGACAGGGGGCACAGATACGCAGTATTTT
NA | TRBD1 | TRBJ1-3 | TRBV18 | CASSRRNGQADSGNTIYF | TGTGCCAGCTCTCGACGAAACGGACAGGCCGACTCTGGAAACACCATATATTTT
NA | TRBD1 | TRBJ1-1 | TRBV30 | CAWGGQGKLVEAFF | TGTGCCTGGGGGGGACAGGGGAAGTTAGTTGAAGCTTTCTTT
NA | NA | TRBJ2-7 | TRBV7-2 | CASSLSLLGVGSYEQYF | TGTGCCAGCAGCTTATCGCTGTTGGGAGTAGGGTCCTACGAGCAGTACTTC
NA | TRBD1 | TRBJ1-2 | TRBV29-1 | CSVPTKGAYGYTF | TGCAGCGTCCCAACGAAGGGGGCCTATGGCTACACCTTC
few | NA | TRBJ2-7 | TRBV7-2 | CASSSSGPAGYEQYF | TGTGCCAGCAGCAGCTCCGGGCCTGCGGGGTACGAGCAGTACTTC
NA | NA | TRBJ2-6 | TRBV5-5 | CASTRAPGANVLTF | TGTGCCAGCACGAGGGCGCCTGGGGCCAACGTCCTGACTTTC
NA | NA | TRBJ1-1 | TRBV19 | CASSIFSRAEAFF | TGTGCCAGTAGTATCTTTTCCAGGGCTGAAGCTTTCTTT
NA | TRBD1 | TRBJ1-1 | TRBV5-6 | CASSPGTGDAEAFF | TGTGCCAGCAGCCCTGGGACAGGGGACGCTGAAGCTTTCTTT